This TCR beta chain stems from a study of blood T cells in healthy people across ages. Study background: The capture of about one barcoded beta molecule per two T cells was achieved by template switching.

The germline V gene encodes CDR1 MNHNS and CDR2 SASEGT. The CDR3 spans 15 residues. V shed 7 bases, J shed 8 bases, and the junction held 11 bases outside the gene matches. Worth noting for this clonotype: The antigen is not known.

A J-beta primer mix and a sample-barcoded 5' primer were used in a second PCR of roughly 6 to 11 cycles. Via MiXCR, TCRdb re-called the 5' RACE reads, giving one row per CDR3 protein. The sample includes under 1,100,000 distinct CDR3 sequences, 20% to 25% seen only once; the top ten take less than 0.85%. Broader study findings: Any changes in expanded clonotypes were possibly confounded, as donor CMV status remained unknown.

This sample was also put to use in a study of T cells of mothers and their children. From that study: A primer called M1S, used in the second PCR, added sample barcodes and 2-4 random nucleotides. Unrelated mother-child pairs always had slightly, but never significantly, lower normalized overlap than related pairs.

This TCR derives from a girl aged 2-10 years in good health. The chain links TRBV6-1 to TRBJ1-4; 9 bases are a match to TRBD1. Sequenced input: blood. DNA for the CDR3: TGTGCCAGCACCGCCGCGGACAGGGGAAGGGAAAAACTGTTTTTT. It codes for CASTAADRGREKLFF.